The subject of this entry is one TCR beta chain. Antigen specificity is unknown. Terminally differentiated effector memory CD45RA+ cells were excluded by CCR7 positive selection of CD45RO-negative cells. CDR1 and CDR2 (germline): MNHNS, SASEGT. The junction had 4 bases not matched to a gene; V was cut back by 2 bases and J by 6 bases. This CDR3 spans 14 amino acids. This specimen belongs to a study of shared clonotypes between healthy human individuals. Broader study findings: Non-shared clonotypes had lower generation probabilities than those shared by all four donors.

Clones were read by immunoSEQ multiplex PCR, and TCRdb kept only the in-frame ones, dropping some. The sample records millions of clones, roughly 95% being singletons. The origin of this receptor is a young man in good health. What was sequenced was naive CD8+ T cells sorted from blood. The V gene is TRBV6-1, the J gene TRBJ2-1, with 7 bases that match TRBD2. The CDR3 bases are TGTGCCAGCAGTGAAAGTGGGGGGGTCAATGAGCAGTTCTTC. This encodes CASSESGGVNEQFF.